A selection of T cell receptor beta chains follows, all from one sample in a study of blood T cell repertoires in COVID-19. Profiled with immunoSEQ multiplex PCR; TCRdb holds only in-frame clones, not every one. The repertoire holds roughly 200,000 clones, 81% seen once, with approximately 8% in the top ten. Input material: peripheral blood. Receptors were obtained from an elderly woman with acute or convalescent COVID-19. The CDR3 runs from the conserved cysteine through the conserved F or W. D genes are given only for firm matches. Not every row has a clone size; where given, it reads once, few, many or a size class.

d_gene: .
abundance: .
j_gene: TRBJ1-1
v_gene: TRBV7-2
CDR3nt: TGTGCCAGCAGCTCTTACGATCGGGGCGGGGTAGCTGAAGCTTTCTTT
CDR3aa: CASSSYDRGGVAEAFF

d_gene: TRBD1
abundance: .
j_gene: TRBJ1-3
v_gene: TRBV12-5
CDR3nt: TGTGCTAGTGGTCGGGGACAGCTTATTGGAAACACCATATATTTT
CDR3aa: CASGRGQLIGNTIYF

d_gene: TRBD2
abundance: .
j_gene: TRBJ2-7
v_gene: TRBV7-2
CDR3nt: TGTGCCAGCAGGCCTACTAGCGGGGGCAACTCCTACGAGCAGTACTTC
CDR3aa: CASRPTSGGNSYEQYF

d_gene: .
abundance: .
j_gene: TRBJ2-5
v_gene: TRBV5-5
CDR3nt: TGTGCCAGCAGCTTGGGACAAGAAGAGACCCAGTACTTC
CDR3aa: CASSLGQEETQYF

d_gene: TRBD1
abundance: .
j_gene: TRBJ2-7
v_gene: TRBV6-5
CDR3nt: TGTGCCAGCAGTTTGAGACAGGGGGCAACCCCCTACGAGCAGTACTTC
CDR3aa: CASSLRQGATPYEQYF

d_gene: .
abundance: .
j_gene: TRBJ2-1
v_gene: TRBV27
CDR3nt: TGTGCCAGCAGTTTTCGGGGGTTAAGCTCCTACAATGAGCAGTTCTTC
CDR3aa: CASSFRGLSSYNEQFF

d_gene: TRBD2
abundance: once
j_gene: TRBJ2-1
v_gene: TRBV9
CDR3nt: TGTGCCAGCAGCGTAGTCGGGACTAGCTACAATGAGCAGTTCTTC
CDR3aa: CASSVVGTSYNEQFF

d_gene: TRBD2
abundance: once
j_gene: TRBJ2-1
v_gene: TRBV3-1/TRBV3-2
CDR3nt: TGTGCCAGCAGCCAAGATCTGGGCGGGAGTGATGAGCAGTTCTTC
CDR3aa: CASSQDLGGSDEQFF

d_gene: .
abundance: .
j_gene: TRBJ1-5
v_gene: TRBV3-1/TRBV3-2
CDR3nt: TGTGCCAGCAGCCAAGATCCGGGTACCCATCAGCCCCAGCATTTT
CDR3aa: CASSQDPGTHQPQHF

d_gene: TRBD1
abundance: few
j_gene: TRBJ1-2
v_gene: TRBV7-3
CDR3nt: TGTGCCAGCAGCGTCTCCGGGACAGGGACCGGCTACACCTTC
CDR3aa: CASSVSGTGTGYTF

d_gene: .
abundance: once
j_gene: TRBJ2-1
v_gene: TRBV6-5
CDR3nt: TGTGCCAGTGGCCTAGCGCTTTCTGGTGAGCAGTTCTTC
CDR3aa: CASGLALSGEQFF

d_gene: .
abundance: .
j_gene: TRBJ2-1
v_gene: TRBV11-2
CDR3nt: TGTGCCAGCAGCTTAGGCCAGGGGTCCTACAATGAACAGTTCTTC
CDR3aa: CASSLGQGSYNEQFF

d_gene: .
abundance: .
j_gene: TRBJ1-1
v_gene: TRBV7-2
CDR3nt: TGTGCCAGCAGCTGGCTTAGGGGTCGGGTAAACACTGAAGCTTTCTTT
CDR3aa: CASSWLRGRVNTEAFF

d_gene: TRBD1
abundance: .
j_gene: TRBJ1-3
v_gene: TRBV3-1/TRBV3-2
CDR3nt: TGTGCCAGCAGCCCAAGACAGGGATTCTCTGGAAACACCATATATTTT
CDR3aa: CASSPRQGFSGNTIYF

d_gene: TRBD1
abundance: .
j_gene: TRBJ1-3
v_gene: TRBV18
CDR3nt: TGTGCCAGCTTACCACAGGGGAACTCTGGAAACACCATATATTTT
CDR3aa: CASLPQGNSGNTIYF

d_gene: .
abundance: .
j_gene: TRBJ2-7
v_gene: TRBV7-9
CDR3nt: TGTGCCAGCAGCGTAGCCGGGTCCTACGAGCAGTACTTC
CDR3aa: CASSVAGSYEQYF

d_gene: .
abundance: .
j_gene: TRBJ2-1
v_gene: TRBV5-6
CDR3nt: TGTGCCAGCAGATCGGGATTTTGGGGGACTTACAATGAGCAGTTCTTC
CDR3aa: CASRSGFWGTYNEQFF

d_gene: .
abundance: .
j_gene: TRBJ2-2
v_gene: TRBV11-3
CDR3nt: TGTGCCAGCAGCTTCACGGGGGTCAACACCGGGGAGCTGTTTTTT
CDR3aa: CASSFTGVNTGELFF

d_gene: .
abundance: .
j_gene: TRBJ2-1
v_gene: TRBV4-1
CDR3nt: TGCGCCAGCAGCCAAGCAATAGGGAGCTCCTACAATGAGCAGTTCTTC
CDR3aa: CASSQAIGSSYNEQFF

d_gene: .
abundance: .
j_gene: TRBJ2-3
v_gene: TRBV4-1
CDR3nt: TGCGCCAGCAGCCAAGATGAGCTAGATACGCAGTATTTT
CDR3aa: CASSQDELDTQYF

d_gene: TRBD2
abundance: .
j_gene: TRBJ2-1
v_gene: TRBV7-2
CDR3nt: TGTGCCAGCAGCTTAGTGGGCGGGGGGGAAGGTGAGCAGTTCTTC
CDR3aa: CASSLVGGGEGEQFF

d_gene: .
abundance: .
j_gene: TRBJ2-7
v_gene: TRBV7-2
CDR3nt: TGTGCCAGCAGCTTTTCCTCCGAGCAGTACTTC
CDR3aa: CASSFSSEQYF

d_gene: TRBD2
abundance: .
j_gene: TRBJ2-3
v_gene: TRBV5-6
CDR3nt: TGTGCCAGCAGCTTACTAGCGGGAGGTTTTCGTACGACAGATACGCAGTATTTT
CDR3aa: CASSLLAGGFRTTDTQYF

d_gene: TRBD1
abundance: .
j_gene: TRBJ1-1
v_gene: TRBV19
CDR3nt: TGTGCCAGTAGTATCATCCCGGGACAGGTGATGAACACTGAAGCTTTCTTT
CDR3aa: CASSIIPGQVMNTEAFF

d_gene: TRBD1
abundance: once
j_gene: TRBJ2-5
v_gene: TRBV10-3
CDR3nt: TGTGCCATCAGTCCAGCTGACAGGGGACAAGAGACCCAGTACTTC
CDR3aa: CAISPADRGQETQYF

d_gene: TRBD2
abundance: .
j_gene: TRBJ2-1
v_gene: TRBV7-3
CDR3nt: TGTGCCAGCAGCCTAAGACCGGGACTAGCGGGAGCTTCCTACAATGAGCAGTTCTTC
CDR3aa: CASSLRPGLAGASYNEQFF

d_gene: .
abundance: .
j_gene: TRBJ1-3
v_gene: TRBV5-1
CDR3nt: TGCGCCAGCAGCTTGGGTGTTACTGGAAACACCATATATTTT
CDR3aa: CASSLGVTGNTIYF